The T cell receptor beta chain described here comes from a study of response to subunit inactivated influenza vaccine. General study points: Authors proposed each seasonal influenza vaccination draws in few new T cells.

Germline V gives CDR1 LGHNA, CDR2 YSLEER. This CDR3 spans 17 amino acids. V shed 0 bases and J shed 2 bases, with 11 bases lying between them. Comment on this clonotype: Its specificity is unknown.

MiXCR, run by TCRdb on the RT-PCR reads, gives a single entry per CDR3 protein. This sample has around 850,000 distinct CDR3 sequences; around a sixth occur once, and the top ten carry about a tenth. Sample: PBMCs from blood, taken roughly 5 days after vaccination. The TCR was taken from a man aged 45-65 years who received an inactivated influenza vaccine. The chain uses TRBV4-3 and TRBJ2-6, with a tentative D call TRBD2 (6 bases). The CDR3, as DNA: TGCGCCAGCAGCCAAGAAATTCCGGGGGCTGGGGCCAACGTCCTGACTTTC. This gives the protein CASSQEIPGAGANVLTF.